The rows below give T cell receptor beta chains drawn from one sample of a study of blood T cell repertoires in COVID-19. Profiling relied on immunoSEQ multiplex PCR, and the TCRdb table lists in-frame clones only, not all of them. Found here are about 23,000 clones, 75% to 85% of them singletons; the top ten hold roughly 50%. The sample consisted of peripheral blood. These receptors were collected from a man aged 70 or older with acute or convalescent COVID-19. The CDR3 runs from the conserved cysteine through the conserved F or W. Fields, in order: clone size, D gene, J gene, V gene, CDR3 DNA, CDR3 protein. D genes are given only for firm matches. The size field is filled for only some rows; it gives once, few, many or a size class.

- | TRBD2 | TRBJ2-1 | TRBV11-3 | TGTGCCAGCAGTCCTTCTAGCGGGAGGGAGAACAATGAGCAGTTCTTC | CASSPSSGRENNEQFF
- | - | TRBJ2-1 | TRBV19 | TGTGCCAGCAGCTATGATTCGGGGGAGCAGTTCTTC | CASSYDSGEQFF
- | - | TRBJ1-3 | TRBV3-1/TRBV3-2 | TGTGCCAGCAGCCAAGATCCGGGCTCTGGAAACACCATATATTTT | CASSQDPGSGNTIYF
few | - | TRBJ1-4 | TRBV12-3/TRBV12-4 | TGTGCCAGCAGTCTAGGAGACTCCCGGCTGTTTTTT | CASSLGDSRLFF
- | - | TRBJ1-5 | TRBV6-5 | TGTGCCAGCAGTCGCGACAGAGATCAGCCCCAGCATTTT | CASSRDRDQPQHF
- | - | TRBJ2-3 | TRBV5-1 | TGCGCCAGCAGCTTATTGCAGGTTCCCGCAACGCAGTATTTT | CASSLLQVPATQYF
few | - | TRBJ1-5 | TRBV28 | TGTGCCAGCAGTTTATCTGGCAGGGCCAATCAGCCCCAGCATTTT | CASSLSGRANQPQHF
- | TRBD1 | TRBJ1-4 | TRBV4-3 | TGCGCCAGCAGCCAAGTCCTAACAGGGGGCCAGGGAACTAATGAAAAACTGTTTTTT | CASSQVLTGGQGTNEKLFF
- | TRBD2 | TRBJ2-2 | TRBV5-1 | TGCGCCAGCAGCTGGACTAGCGGGGGTCCCGGGGAGCTGTTTTTT | CASSWTSGGPGELFF
- | - | TRBJ1-4 | TRBV29-1 | TGCAGCGTCGCGGACAGCTTAAATGAAAAACTGTTTTTT | CSVADSLNEKLFF
- | TRBD2 | TRBJ2-7 | TRBV28 | TGTGCCAGCAGTTCGGGACTAGCGGGAGTCTACGAGCAGTACTTC | CASSSGLAGVYEQYF
- | TRBD1 | TRBJ1-6 | TRBV4-1 | TGCGCCCGCAGCCAGGGGGGGGGCCTCGGGGTTGGCTTGGTATCACCCCTCCACTTT | CARSQGGGLGVGLVSPLHF
- | - | TRBJ2-7 | TRBV3-1/TRBV3-2 | TGTGCCAGCAGCCAAGGGATGGAGGATTACGAGCAGTACTTC | CASSQGMEDYEQYF
- | - | TRBJ2-4 | TRBV11-1 | TGTGCCAGCAGCGCGGACACCCTCAAAAACATTCAGTACTTC | CASSADTLKNIQYF
- | - | TRBJ2-1 | TRBV6-5 | TGTGCCAGCAGGGGGCAGGCTAACAATGAGCAGTTCTTC | CASRGQANNEQFF
- | TRBD2 | TRBJ2-3 | TRBV27 | TGTGCCAGCAGTTTACTTGGGACTAGATTCTCAGATACGCAGTATTTT | CASSLLGTRFSDTQYF
once | - | TRBJ2-1 | TRBV28 | TGTGCCAGCAGTTTCGCCCCGGAGGGCCGCAATGAGCAGTTCTTC | CASSFAPEGRNEQFF
- | - | TRBJ2-5 | TRBV7-2 | TGTGCCAGCAGCTTAGGTAGCCTGGAGACCCAGTACTTC | CASSLGSLETQYF
- | - | TRBJ2-1 | TRBV12-3/TRBV12-4 | TGTGCCAGCAGTTTTCACAGGGTCAATGAGCAGTTCTTC | CASSFHRVNEQFF
- | - | TRBJ1-6 | TRBV10-3 | TGTGCCATCTCTCCGGGGTCTTCACCCTATAATTCACCCCTCCACTTT | CAISPGSSPYNSPLHF
- | TRBD1 | TRBJ1-4 | TRBV7-6 | TGTGCCAGCAGCCAGGGGGTTAACCAGGGGCGGGGTGAAAAACTGTTTTTT | CASSQGVNQGRGEKLFF
- | - | TRBJ2-7 | TRBV18 | TGTGCCAGCTCCCTCTCCGGACAGGAGCAGTACTTC | CASSLSGQEQYF
- | - | TRBJ1-1 | TRBV19 | TGTGCCAGTAGCCTAGGGGGTTGGGCTGAAGCTTTCTTT | CASSLGGWAEAFF
- | - | TRBJ1-2 | TRBV19 | TGTGCCAGTAGCCGGGACGGGGACTACTATGGCTACACCTTC | CASSRDGDYYGYTF
few | - | TRBJ1-3 | TRBV6-5 | TGTGCCAGCAGGTCTTCTGGAAACACCATATATTTT | CASRSSGNTIYF
- | TRBD1 | TRBJ1-4 | TRBV6-2/TRBV6-3 | TGTGCCAGCAGCTCCACAGGGGGTACTAATGAAAAACTGTTTTTT | CASSSTGGTNEKLFF
- | - | TRBJ1-6 | TRBV7-6 | TGTGCCAGCAGCTTAAGGGGCGGGGGCGATTCACCCCTCCACTTT | CASSLRGGGDSPLHF
- | - | TRBJ1-1 | TRBV7-9 | TGTGCCAGCACCGAGCGGTTCTCAGGTTCAATTGGGAACACTGAAGCTTTCTTT | CASTERFSGSIGNTEAFF
- | - | TRBJ2-2 | TRBV5-4 | TGTGCCAGCAGCCTAACTAGAAAGACCGGGGAGCTGTTTTTT | CASSLTRKTGELFF
- | - | TRBJ1-1 | TRBV10-3 | TGTGCCATCAGTGTATGGGGGCCGAACACTGAAGCTTTCTTT | CAISVWGPNTEAFF
- | - | TRBJ1-2 | TRBV10-3 | TGTGCCATCAGTGAACTCAGGGGAATAAACTATGGCTACACCTTC | CAISELRGINYGYTF
few | TRBD1 | TRBJ1-5 | TRBV10-3 | TGTGCCATCAGGGGACAGGTTAATCAGCCCCAGCATTTT | CAIRGQVNQPQHF
- | - | TRBJ2-7 | TRBV5-1 | TGCGCCAGCAGCCTTAGCTCCTACGAGCAGTACTTC | CASSLSSYEQYF
- | - | TRBJ2-7 | TRBV14 | TGTGCCAGCAGCCGGGCTATAGGTGGGAGGAGCTCCTACGAGCAGTACTTC | CASSRAIGGRSSYEQYF
- | - | TRBJ1-2 | TRBV5-8 | TGTGCCAGCAGCTTGAGCGGCTATGGCTACACCTTC | CASSLSGYGYTF
- | TRBD1 | TRBJ1-5 | TRBV6-1 | TGTGCCAGCAGTGACAGGGGGCGCGGGCCCAATCAGCCCCAGCATTTT | CASSDRGRGPNQPQHF
once | - | TRBJ1-2 | TRBV19 | TGTGCCAGTAGTACAGGGTACTTGGACTATGGCTACACCTTC | CASSTGYLDYGYTF
- | TRBD2 | TRBJ2-7 | TRBV19 | TGTGCCAGTAGTCCGACCCGGACTAGCGGGAGCTACGAGCAGTACTTC | CASSPTRTSGSYEQYF
- | TRBD2 | TRBJ2-3 | TRBV29-1 | TGCAGCGTTGCCATCGGACTAGCTGCGGATACGCAGTATTTT | CSVAIGLAADTQYF
- | TRBD1 | TRBJ1-1 | TRBV9 | TGTGCCAGCAGCCCACATGGACCGGGACAGGGGCTTCTGAACACTGAAGCTTTCTTT | CASSPHGPGQGLLNTEAFF
- | - | TRBJ2-7 | TRBV6-2/TRBV6-3 | TGTGCCAGCAGTTACCTCTCCACGCGCGACGAGCAGTACTTC | CASSYLSTRDEQYF
- | - | TRBJ2-1 | TRBV19 | TGTGCCAGTAGTGGCCTCGGGGGAGCCCCGGGTGAGCAGTTCTTC | CASSGLGGAPGEQFF
once | - | TRBJ2-2 | TRBV11-3 | TGTGCCAGCAGCTTAAACAGATTCACCGGGGAGCTGTTTTTT | CASSLNRFTGELFF
few | - | TRBJ1-1 | TRBV7-9 | TGTGCCAGCAGCCCTCCCCAAACGGACACTGAAGCTTTCTTT | CASSPPQTDTEAFF
- | TRBD1 | TRBJ1-4 | TRBV5-6 | TGTGCCAGCAGCTTGGGTAGGGGGCAAGAAAAACTGTTTTTT | CASSLGRGQEKLFF
once | TRBD2 | TRBJ2-3 | TRBV25-1 | TGTGCCAGCAGTGGCCTTAGCGGGAGCACAGATACGCAGTATTTT | CASSGLSGSTDTQYF
- | - | TRBJ1-5 | TRBV10-2 | TGCGCCAGCAGTGATTTTGGGAGGCGGGATCAGCCCCAGCATTTT | CASSDFGRRDQPQHF
few | TRBD1 | TRBJ1-2 | TRBV18 | TGTGCCAGCTCACCATTACAGGGGGCCGAGGGTGGCTACACCTTC | CASSPLQGAEGGYTF
- | - | TRBJ1-2 | TRBV28 | TGTGCCAGCAGTTCGGGGATGTCGGACTATGGCTACACCTTC | CASSSGMSDYGYTF
once | - | TRBJ2-2 | TRBV18 | TGTGCCAGCTCACCCACAGACCCGCCGTGGGAGCTGTTTTTT | CASSPTDPPWELFF
- | - | TRBJ1-2 | TRBV19 | TGTGCCAGTGGACAGACCGGTCGTGAGGGCTACACCTTC | CASGQTGREGYTF
- | - | TRBJ2-1 | TRBV10-3 | TGTGCCATCAGTGGGGTAGCGGTCTCCTACAATGAGCAGTTCTTC | CAISGVAVSYNEQFF
- | - | TRBJ2-7 | TRBV20-1 | TGCAGTGCTAGACGGGGCTACGAGCAGTACTTC | CSARRGYEQYF
- | - | TRBJ2-6 | TRBV29-1 | TGCAGCGTTGAATTAGTGGGCCAATTGGCCAACGTCCTGACTTTC | CSVELVGQLANVLTF
- | TRBD1 | TRBJ2-5 | TRBV6-2/TRBV6-3 | TGTGCCAGCAGTTCACAGGGGCAGGGAGAGACCCAGTACTTC | CASSSQGQGETQYF